This passage covers 25 T cell receptor beta chains from one sample sequenced in a study of OX40 agonist ivuxolimab in advanced cancers. The data were produced by immunoSEQ multiplex PCR, yet TCRdb's version contains in-frame clones alone and is incomplete. The sample shows about 89,000 clones, about 88% of them seen only once. Sequencing used CD4+ or CD8+ T cells sorted from blood, obtained in a trial of the OX40 agonist ivuxolimab. These receptors were taken from an adult with an advanced solid tumor such as melanoma, head and neck, liver or kidney cancer.

The chain couples TRBV6-5 to TRBJ2-7; D is undetermined. CDR3 length equals 12 residues. V lost 5 bases and J 10 bases, leaving 15 bases between the germline ends. In germline, CDR1 is MNHEY, CDR2 SVGAGI. The CDR3 sequence: CASSNPVGHQYF. CDR3 nucleotides: TGTGCCAGCAGTAACCCGGTCGGCCACCAGTACTTC.

The V gene is TRBV29-1, the J gene TRBJ2-7; 10 nucleotides align to TRBD1. The CDR3 has 14 amino acids. The J segment lost 7 bases and the V segment lost 7 bases, leaving 13 bases of the junction unmatched. The germline gives CDR1 SQVTM, CDR2 ANQGSEA. In nucleotides, the CDR3 is TGCAGCGCCAAAACCGGGACAGGGGTTGAAGAGCAGTACTTC. Its protein product is CSAKTGTGVEEQYF.

This chain links TRBV4-3 with TRBJ2-7, with TRBD2 matching over 10 bases. CDR1 is LGHNA and CDR2 is YSLEER in the germline V gene. CDR3 length: 17 amino acids. Trimming took 2 bases from V and 0 from J; bases not matched to a gene: 7. CDR3 DNA sequence: TGCGCCAGCAGCCAACTAGCGGGGGCATCAAGCTCCTACGAGCAGTACTTC. It is translated as CASSQLAGASSSYEQYF.

The chain combines TRBV6-5 with TRBJ2-5; TRBD1 agrees at 8 bases. Matching the DNA end better, TRBJ2-7 makes the J call doubtful. CDR1 and CDR2 from the germline V gene are MNHEY and SVGAGI. The CDR3 is made up of 15 amino acids. The CDR3 loop reads CASRESGGVKYEQYF. In nucleotides, the CDR3 is TGTGCCAGCAGAGAATCAGGGGGCGTAAAGTACGAGCAGTACTTC.

As regards this clone: Different DNA sequences within this sample yield the same CDR3. This chain joins TRBV18 and TRBJ2-5; tentatively, D is TRBD1 or TRBD2 (5 bases each). This CDR3 is built from 14 residues. CDR1 is KGHSH, CDR2 LQKENI, per germline. V dropped 4 bases and J dropped 5 bases, with 14 bases sitting between them. The CDR3 coding sequence is TGTGCCAGCTCACTGGGACCGCCGGGGGAGACCCAGTACTTC. Protein product: CASSLGPPGETQYF.

Comments on this clone: The germline gene is not matched at one end of the junction; a read error may be the cause. The chain couples TRBV5-1 to TRBJ1-1; TRBD1 agrees at 9 bases. The germline gives CDR1 SGHRS, CDR2 YFSETQ. The length of the CDR3 is 14 residues. CDR3 in DNA: TGCGTCAGCAGCGTAACCGGGACAGGGACTGAAGCTTTCTTT. This encodes CVSSVTGTGTEAFF.

The rearrangement links TRBV18 to TRBJ2-6; no clear D gene. CDR1 and CDR2 from the germline V gene are KGHSH and LQKENI. CDR3 size: 17 residues. The V end was cut by 2 bases, the J end by 0 bases, with 11 bases between. In DNA, the CDR3 is TGTGCCAGCTCACCAATTGGCACAACCTCTGGGGCCAACGTCCTGACTTTC. Translated: CASSPIGTTSGANVLTF.

This chain links TRBV7-2 with TRBJ2-7; D remains unclear. V was cut by 6 bases and J by 0 bases, with 15 bases left in between. This CDR3 comprises 15 residues. Germline loops: CDR1 SGHTA, CDR2 FQGNSA. CDR3: CASREIGPNSYEQYF. The DNA of the CDR3 is TGTGCCAGCAGGGAAATTGGACCCAACTCCTACGAGCAGTACTTC.

V and J are TRBV5-1 and TRBJ1-4; tentatively, D is TRBD1 (5 bases). This CDR3 region has 15 residues. Germline CDR1 and CDR2: SGHRS and YFSETQ. Trimming left V 4 bases short and J 16 bases short, with 26 bases between. The CDR3 nucleotides are TGCGCCAGCAGCCGGGAACCGGGACGAGCCCCTGTCTCGTTTTTT. It encodes CASSREPGRAPVSFF.

The chain combines TRBV11-2 with TRBJ1-1, with 8 nucleotides matching TRBD1. V lost 4 bases and J lost 4; bases outside the gene matches: 11. The CDR3 is 16 residues long. The germline V gene has CDR1 SGHAT and CDR2 FQNNGV. Here the CDR3 reads CASSYNPTGVITEAFF. In nucleotides, the CDR3 is TGTGCCAGCAGCTATAATCCGACAGGGGTTATCACTGAAGCTTTCTTT.

The chain recombines TRBV9 with TRBJ2-2; the D is unclear. V was cut by 0 bases and J by 3 bases, with 6 bases left in between. The CDR3 has 14 amino acids. From germline, CDR1 is SGDLS and CDR2 YYNGEE. The DNA for the CDR3 is TGTGCCAGCAGCGTAGGGATGGACACCGGGGAGCTGTTTTTT. This codes for CASSVGMDTGELFF.

The chain links TRBV4-2 to TRBJ1-2; D possibly corresponds to TRBD1 (5 bases). V lost 0 bases to trimming and J lost 8 bases, with 19 bases between them. Germline CDR1 is LGHNA and CDR2 is YNFKEQ. The CDR3 contains 16 residues. For the CDR3, the DNA is TGTGCCAGCAGCCAAGATAAGGAGGGGCCCCGGTCGGGCTACACCTTC. Its protein product is CASSQDKEGPRSGYTF.

This clone was detected a few times. The chain is built from TRBV5-4 and TRBJ2-5; D is uncertain. The V gene's germline CDR1 is SGHNT and CDR2 YYREEE (reference sequence). This CDR3 has 13 amino acids. V was clipped by 0 bases and J by 4 bases, with 7 bases between them. CDR3 DNA: TGTGCCAGCAGCTTGGTGCCCGCAGAGACCCAGTACTTC. Translating it yields CASSLVPAETQYF.

The chain uses TRBV6-6 and TRBJ2-3; the D gene is possibly TRBD1 (6 bases). Deletions cut 5 bases from V and 2 bases from J, with 8 bases between. This CDR3 region has 13 residues. Germline V gene data show CDR1 as MNHNY and CDR2 as SVGAGI (reference sequence). This CDR3 is CASSRDITDTQYF. CDR3 DNA sequence: TGTGCCAGCAGTAGGGACATCACAGATACGCAGTATTTT.

This sequence joins TRBV13 and TRBJ2-2; 11 nucleotides match TRBD1. After removal of 5 bases from V and 3 bases from J, the junction contained 5 bases not matched to a gene. Germline V lookup: CDR1 PRHDT, CDR2 FYEKMQ (reference sequence). CDR3 length equals 16 residues. CDR3 protein: CASSNPGQGDTGELFF. The CDR3 bases are TGTGCCAGCAGCAACCCGGGACAGGGGGACACCGGGGAGCTGTTTTTT. Together with reference TRBV13 and TRBJ2-2, the CDR3 gives the full variable domain: AAGVIQSPRHLIKEKRETATLKCYPIPRHDTVYWYQQGPGQDPQFLISFYEKMQSDKGSIPDRFSAQQFSDYHSELNMSSLELGDSALYFCASSNPGQGDTGELFFGEGSRLTVL.

This chain links TRBV6-4 with TRBJ1-2, with a weak D call TRBD1 (6 bases). Germline V gene sequence: CDR1 MRHNA, CDR2 SNTAGT. V was clipped by 2 bases and J by 7 bases, with 11 bases between them. CDR3 length: 13 amino acids. The CDR3 DNA is TGTGCCAGCAGTGACACCGGGGGCAGTGGCTACACCTTC. Translated: CASSDTGGSGYTF.

The rearrangement uses TRBV30 and TRBJ2-5; a possible D gene is TRBD1 (6 bases). The CDR3 sequence is 16 residues long. Germline assignment: CDR1 GTSNPN and CDR2 SVGIG (reference sequence). V dropped 0 bases and J dropped 4 bases, with 18 bases sitting between them. The CDR3 reads CAWSVRGGLGGETQYF. CDR3 DNA: TGTGCCTGGAGTGTACGTGGGGGCCTAGGGGGAGAGACCCAGTACTTC.

The rearrangement links TRBV6-5 to TRBJ1-2; TRBD1 aligns across 8 bases. The V gene end was trimmed by 5 bases and the J gene end by 5 bases; junction bases not matched to a gene: 10. Per germline, CDR1 MNHEY and CDR2 SVGAGI. The CDR3 runs 15 residues. CDR3 sequence reads: CASSGKAGGAYGYTF. The CDR3 region has the DNA TGTGCCAGCAGTGGAAAAGCAGGGGGCGCTTATGGCTACACCTTC.

The chain combines TRBV6-5 with TRBJ1-6, with 8 positions matching TRBD1. Losses at the gene ends were 0 bases for V and 14 bases for J; bases not matched to a gene: 12. The CDR3 sequence is 16 residues long. Germline assignment: CDR1 MNHEY and CDR2 SVGAGI. The CDR3 sequence: CASSYSRGQGQGALHF. The CDR3 nucleotides are TGTGCCAGCAGTTACTCGCGCGGACAGGGCCAAGGGGCCCTCCACTTT.

The chain uses TRBV5-1 and TRBJ2-7; either TRBD1 or TRBD2 may fit D (5 bases each). Trimming stripped 4 bases from V and 5 bases from J, with 16 bases between. The CDR3 sequence is 14 residues long. Germline V CDR1 and CDR2: SGHRS, YFSETQ. CDR3 in amino acids: CASSAGTYTDEQYF. The CDR3 region has the DNA TGCGCCAGCAGCGCCGGGACGTACACGGACGAGCAGTACTTC. Full variable domain (rest looked up from reference TRBV5-1 and TRBJ2-7): KAGVTQTPRYLIKTRGQQVTLSCSPISGHRSVSWYQQTPGQGLQFLFEYFSETQRNKGNFPGRFSGRQFSNSRSEMNVSTLELGDSALYLCASSAGTYTDEQYFGPGTRLTVT.

The chain employs TRBV5-4 and TRBJ2-7; 7 nucleotides agree with TRBD1. The germline V gene has CDR1 SGHNT and CDR2 YYREEE (reference sequence). Trimming removed 0 bases from V and 6 bases from J; junction bases left unmatched: 9. This CDR3 is 15 amino acids long. CDR3 protein: CASSLGTGTASEQYF. The CDR3, as DNA: TGTGCCAGCAGCTTGGGTACCGGGACAGCTTCCGAGCAGTACTTC.

The chain couples TRBV6-5 to TRBJ1-4, with 7 bases that match TRBD1. This CDR3 has 14 amino acids. The J segment lost 7 bases and the V segment lost 0 bases, leaving 2 bases of the junction unmatched. Germline lookup yields CDR1 MNHEY and CDR2 SVGAGI. In DNA form, the CDR3 reads TGTGCCAGCAGTTACTCGCAGGGGGGTGAAAAACTGTTTTTT. Amino acids: CASSYSQGGEKLFF.

The rearrangement links TRBV6-5 to TRBJ1-1; D is perhaps TRBD1 (6 bases). The germline V and J ends were trimmed by 5 bases and 4 bases, with 14 bases remaining between them. The CDR3 totals 14 residues. Germline V gene sequence: CDR1 MNHEY, CDR2 SVGAGI. The CDR3 DNA sequence: TGTGCCAGCAGTCTGTCAGGGGCAGCCACTGAAGCTTTCTTT. Its protein is CASSLSGAATEAFF.

The chain joins TRBV5-5 to TRBJ2-3; possibly TRBD1 for D (5 bases). The ends were cut back, 0 bases at V and 4 bases at J, with 6 bases in the middle. This CDR3 region has 13 residues. Germline V lookup: CDR1 SGHKS, CDR2 YYEKEE (reference sequence). CDR3 sequence: CASSLEGADTQYF. In DNA form, the CDR3 reads TGTGCCAGCAGCTTGGAAGGGGCAGATACGCAGTATTTT.

The genes are TRBV5-1 and TRBJ2-7, with D maybe TRBD1 (6 bases). The CDR3 spans 16 residues. Germline CDR1 and CDR2: SGHRS and YFSETQ. V gave up 0 bases and J gave up 6 bases, with 19 bases separating them. The CDR3 DNA is TGCGCCAGCAGCTTGGCCTCGGGGACACTGCCACCCGAGCAGTACTTC. Its protein is CASSLASGTLPPEQYF.